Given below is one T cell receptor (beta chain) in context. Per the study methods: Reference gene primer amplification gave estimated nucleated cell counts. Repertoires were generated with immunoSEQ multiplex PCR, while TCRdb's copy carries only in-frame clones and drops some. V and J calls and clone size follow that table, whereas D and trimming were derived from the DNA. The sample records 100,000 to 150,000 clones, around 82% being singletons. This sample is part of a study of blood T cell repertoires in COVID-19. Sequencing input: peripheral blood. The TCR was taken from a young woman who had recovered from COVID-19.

CDR3 DNA: TGTGCCAGCAGCCAACAGGGGGGTAAGCGCTCGGGGCAGTACTTC. Translating it yields CASSQQGGKRSGQYF. The chain carries TRBV16 and TRBJ2-7; D might be TRBD1 (7 bases). Germline V CDR1 and CDR2: KGHSY, FQNENV. Trimming took 2 bases from V and 9 from J, leaving 20 bases between them. The CDR3 contains 15 residues.